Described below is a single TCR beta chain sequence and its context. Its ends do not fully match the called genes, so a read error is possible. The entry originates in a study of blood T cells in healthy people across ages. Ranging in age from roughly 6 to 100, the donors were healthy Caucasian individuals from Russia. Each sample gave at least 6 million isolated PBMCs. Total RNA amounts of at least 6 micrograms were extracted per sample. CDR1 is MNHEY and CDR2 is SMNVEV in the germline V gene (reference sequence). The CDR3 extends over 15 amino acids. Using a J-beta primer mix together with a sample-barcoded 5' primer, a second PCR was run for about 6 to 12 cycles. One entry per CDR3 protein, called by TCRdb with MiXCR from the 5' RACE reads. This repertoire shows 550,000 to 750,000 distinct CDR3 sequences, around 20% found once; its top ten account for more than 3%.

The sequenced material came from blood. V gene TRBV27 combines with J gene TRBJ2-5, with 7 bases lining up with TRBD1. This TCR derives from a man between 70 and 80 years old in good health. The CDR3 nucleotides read TGTGCCAACAGTTCCCCCCGACAGGGTAAAGAGACCCAGTACTTC. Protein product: CANSSPRQGKETQYF.